These 19 T cell receptor beta chains were sequenced from one sample in a study of Ad26.COV2.S vaccination and SARS-CoV-2 variants. TCRdb keeps only in-frame clones here, not all; method: immunoSEQ multiplex PCR. The table includes about 410,000 clones, about 85% detected once. The treatment was: some 20 received Ad26.COV2.S at low or high dose, single or two shots; several received placebo; per-sample allocation not given. Each sample was drawn 63 days after the first injection (of vaccine or placebo). Source: peripheral blood, taken in a trial of Ad26.COV2.S vaccine versus placebo. The receptor source for this set is a person aged 18-65 years who received the Ad26.COV2.S COVID-19 vaccine or a placebo.

This chain links TRBV19 with TRBJ2-3; 7 bases fit TRBD1. CDR3 length: 14 amino acids. J gave up 5 bases and V 5 bases, and 7 bases lay outside the gene matches. CDR1 and CDR2 from the germline V gene are LNHDA and SQIVND (reference sequence). The CDR3 sequence is CASSPGQRKDTQYF. CDR3 sequence (DNA): TGTGCCAGTAGTCCGGGACAGAGGAAAGATACGCAGTATTTT.

In nucleotides, the CDR3 is TGTGCCAGCAGTGACTCTGGGAGTTTAGGCTACACCTTC. Translation: CASSDSGSLGYTF. The chain is built from TRBV6-4 and TRBJ1-2; D gene unclear. This CDR3 is built from 13 residues. CDR1 is MRHNA and CDR2 is SNTAGT in the germline V gene. Trimming took off 0 bases at V and 8 bases at J, with 10 bases between the two ends.

The chain combines TRBV19 with TRBJ1-3; 7 bases map to TRBD1. With V trimmed by 3 bases and J by 0 bases, 8 bases remained unmatched. Germline V gives CDR1 LNHDA, CDR2 SQIVND (reference sequence). The length of the CDR3 is 17 residues. CDR3 bases: TGTGCCAGTAGTATGAGAAAGGGGGCCCTCTCTGGAAACACCATATATTTT. Translation gives CASSMRKGALSGNTIYF.

V and J are TRBV5-6 and TRBJ1-2; D gene unclear. V lost 3 bases and J lost 8, with 20 bases in between. The CDR3 spans 15 residues. Germline values: CDR1 SGHDT, CDR2 YYEEEE. The CDR3 DNA is TGTGCCAGCAGCTCCAGGAGAGGTTCGAGGAAGGGCTACACCTTC. Protein sequence: CASSSRRGSRKGYTF. Full variable domain (rest looked up from reference TRBV5-6 and TRBJ1-2): DAGVTQSPTHLIKTRGQQVTLRCSPKSGHDTVSWYQQALGQGPQFIFQYYEEEERQRGNFPDRFSGHQFPNYSSELNVNALLLGDSALYLCASSSRRGSRKGYTFGSGTRLTVV.

This clone was detected once. The chain recombines TRBV10-3 with TRBJ1-5; unclear D gene. V shed 0 bases and J shed 5 bases, with 5 bases lying between them. Germline CDR1 ENHRY, CDR2 SYGVKD. This CDR3 is built from 13 residues. The CDR3 DNA reads TGTGCCATCAGTGAGTCTGAGGATCAGCCCCAGCATTTT. It translates to CAISESEDQPQHF.

The chain carries TRBV2 and TRBJ1-1; TRBD1 matches at 11 bases. Trimming at V came to 11 bases and at J to 1 base, leaving 3 bases not matched to a gene. This CDR3 is 13 amino acids long. The germline CDR1 and CDR2 sequences are SNHLY and FYNNEI. The DNA for the CDR3 is TGTGCCGGACAGGGGGCATGGAACACTGAAGCTTTCTTT. Translation gives CAGQGAWNTEAFF.

This clone was counted once. This chain joins TRBV28 and TRBJ1-2, with TRBD1 as a possible D gene (6 bases). Germline loops: CDR1 MDHEN, CDR2 SYDVKM. V was shortened by 7 bases and J by 5 bases, with 17 bases between the two germline ends. The CDR3 runs to 14 residues. CDR3 region: CASIYSGQPYGYTF. CDR3 DNA: TGTGCCAGCATCTATTCCGGACAGCCTTATGGCTACACCTTC.

The CDR3 here is CASSREQGMWNTEAFF. The CDR3 region has the DNA TGTGCCAGCAGCCGCGAACAGGGAATGTGGAACACTGAAGCTTTCTTT. This chain joins TRBV3-1 (or the pseudogene TRBV3-2) and TRBJ1-1; D is possibly TRBD1 (6 bases). Trimming removed 4 bases at V and 1 base at J, with 16 bases between. Looked up from germline, CDR1 is LGHDT and CDR2 is YNNKEL (reference sequence). The CDR3 loop spans 16 amino acids.

The CDR3 DNA reads as TGTGCCAGCAGTGAAGAGGGAGGGTTGGGCAATCAGCCCCAGCATTTT. Amino acids: CASSEEGGLGNQPQHF. This rearrangement joins TRBV6-1 to TRBJ1-5, with unresolved D. CDR1 and CDR2 (germline): MNHNS, SASEGT. The CDR3 has 16 residues. Trimming took 1 base from V and 2 from J, leaving 12 bases between them.

V usage is TRBV7-8 and J usage is TRBJ1-1, with D unresolved. Trimming removed 5 bases from V and 4 bases from J, with 11 bases in between. From germline, CDR1 is SGHVS and CDR2 FQNEAQ. This CDR3 comprises 13 residues. This CDR3 is CASSQPSGTEAFF. The CDR3, as DNA: TGTGCCAGCAGCCAACCCTCGGGCACTGAAGCTTTCTTT.

V usage is TRBV4-3 and J usage is TRBJ1-6; the D gene is possibly TRBD1 (6 bases). The germline gives CDR1 LGHNA, CDR2 YSLEER. Trimming left V 3 bases short and J 4 bases short, with 10 bases between. The CDR3 loop spans 15 amino acids. The CDR3 DNA reads as TGCGCCAGCAGCCAGACAGGTCTTTATAATTCACCCCTCCACTTT. This gives the protein CASSQTGLYNSPLHF.

The chain couples TRBV7-2 to TRBJ1-2; D ambiguous. Germline lookup yields CDR1 SGHTA and CDR2 FQGNSA. The CDR3 covers 11 residues. The germline V and J ends were trimmed by 3 bases and 6 bases, with 5 bases remaining between them. The DNA for the CDR3 is TGTGCCAGCAGCTTGCACCATGGCTACACCTTC. This encodes CASSLHHGYTF.

This chain uses TRBV7-2 with TRBJ1-2; D is perhaps TRBD1 (6 bases). The CDR3 has 15 residues. Germline loops: CDR1 SGHTA, CDR2 FQGNSA. V dropped 1 base and J dropped 8 bases, with 17 bases sitting between them. Here the CDR3 DNA reads TGTGCCAGCAGCTTAGAGTTCCACCCACAGGGCGGCTACACCTTC. Protein product: CASSLEFHPQGGYTF.

CDR3 DNA sequence: TGTGCCAGCAGTGAGTCACTTCTAACTGAAGCTTTCTTT. It encodes CASSESLLTEAFF. V gene TRBV6-4 combines with J gene TRBJ1-1; D not certain. V lost 3 bases to trimming and J lost 5 bases, with 10 bases between them. Germline CDR1 and CDR2: MRHNA and SNTAGT. This CDR3 spans 13 amino acids.

Ten or more counts support this clone. V and J are TRBV5-1 and TRBJ1-1, with D possibly being TRBD1 (6 bases). The CDR3 is 14 amino acids. The germline gives CDR1 SGHRS, CDR2 YFSETQ. Between the trimmed V and J ends, which lost 1 base and 4 bases, there was a span of 11 bases. CDR3 loop: CASSLTGLGTEAFF. The CDR3, as DNA: TGCGCCAGCAGCTTGACAGGGTTGGGCACTGAAGCTTTCTTT.

The V gene is TRBV5-1, the J gene TRBJ1-4; 7 bases line up with TRBD1. Trimming at V came to 1 base and at J to 7 bases, leaving 7 bases not matched to a gene. The CDR3 is 15 residues long. Germline V lookup: CDR1 SGHRS, CDR2 YFSETQ. The CDR3 protein is CASSLLDRTSEKLFF. CDR3 DNA sequence: TGCGCCAGCAGCTTGCTGGACAGGACGTCTGAAAAACTGTTTTTT.

The rearrangement links TRBV19 to TRBJ1-1, with 8 bases fitting TRBD1. The CDR3 spans 15 residues. With 3 bases clipped from V and 0 bases from J, the junction kept 3 bases outside the gene matches. The germline V gene has CDR1 LNHDA and CDR2 SQIVND (reference sequence). The CDR3 sequence: CASSMTGVMNTEAFF. In DNA form, the CDR3 reads TGTGCCAGTAGTATGACAGGGGTCATGAACACTGAAGCTTTCTTT.

A single count supports this clone. One end of the junction fails to match germline, which may point to a read error. V usage is TRBV27 and J usage is TRBJ2-1; a weak D match, TRBD2 (6 bases). Germline V CDR1 and CDR2: MNHEY, SMNVEV (reference sequence). The CDR3 loop spans 15 amino acids. This chain's CDR3 is CVSSLGGAVYNEQFF. As DNA, the CDR3 is TGTGTCAGCAGTTTGGGCGGGGCGGTATACAATGAGCAGTTCTTC.

The J gene is TRBJ1-6, the V gene TRBV6-6; a possible D gene is TRBD1 (6 bases). Germline CDR1 is MNHNY and CDR2 is SVGAGI (reference sequence). V shed 2 bases and J shed 8 bases, with 10 bases lying between them. CDR3 size: 14 residues. CDR3 coding DNA: TGTGCCAGCAGTTACCGGGACACTCATTCACCCCTCCACTTT. Protein sequence: CASSYRDTHSPLHF.